A selection of T cell receptor beta chains follows, all from one sample in a study of sequential checkpoint blockade in melanoma. TCRdb keeps only in-frame clones here, not all; method: immunoSEQ multiplex PCR. The sample records approximately 13,000 clones, 52% being singletons. The sequences come from CD8+ T cells sorted from blood (inferred from file names), collected from a patient given nivolumab and ipilimumab in sequence. The origin of the receptors is a human donor with melanoma. Both conserved end residues are part of each CDR3. Each record gives: D gene, V gene, clone size, J gene, CDR3 protein, CDR3 DNA. The D gene is left open where the match is weak. Size is omitted from some rows. Given values are once, few, many or a class for expanded clones.

>NA|TRBV29-1|few|TRBJ2-1
CSVEALAQLGNEQFF
TGCAGCGTTGAAGCTCTAGCGCAGTTAGGCAATGAGCAGTTCTTC
>TRBD1|TRBV4-1|few|TRBJ1-2
CASSPGQGAYGYTF
TGTGCCAGCAGCCCGGGACAGGGGGCGTATGGCTACACCTTC
>TRBD1|TRBV6-6|NA|TRBJ2-3
CASEDPDRGWTDTQYF
TGTGCCAGCGAGGATCCAGACAGGGGTTGGACAGATACGCAGTATTTT
>NA|TRBV2|NA|TRBJ2-3
CASSEERQFGDTQYF
TGTGCCAGCAGTGAAGAGAGACAGTTTGGAGATACGCAGTATTTT
>NA|TRBV6-5|NA|TRBJ2-1
CASSYTTVSYNEQFF
TGTGCCAGCAGTTACACGACAGTCTCCTACAATGAGCAGTTCTTC
>TRBD1|TRBV28|once|TRBJ2-4
CASSLWASGGEAKNIQYF
TGTGCCAGCAGTTTATGGGCCTCAGGGGGAGAAGCCAAAAACATTCAGTACTTC
>NA|TRBV27|NA|TRBJ2-1
CASSTLASDSYNEQFF
TGTGCCAGCAGTACCCTAGCTAGCGATTCCTACAATGAGCAGTTCTTC
>TRBD2|TRBV10-3|few|TRBJ2-2
CAISESGGLVAGELFF
TGTGCCATCAGTGAGTCTGGTGGACTAGTGGCCGGGGAGCTGTTTTTT
>TRBD2|TRBV11-2|NA|TRBJ2-5
CASSLTPAGAGETQYF
TGTGCCAGCAGCTTAACGCCAGCGGGGGCTGGAGAGACCCAGTACTTC
>NA|TRBV1|NA|TRBJ2-4
CTSSQDPGINAPIQYF
TGCACCAGCAGCCAAGATCCAGGAATAAATGCGCCTATTCAGTACTTC
>NA|TRBV5-4|NA|TRBJ1-1
CASSLPPGEAFF
TGTGCCAGCAGCTTGCCACCGGGTGAAGCTTTCTTT
>TRBD2|TRBV7-6|few|TRBJ2-7
CASSLGSSGNYEQYF
TGTGCCAGCAGCTTAGGTTCTAGCGGGAACTACGAGCAGTACTTC
>NA|TRBV7-9|NA|TRBJ2-2
CASSSGIPNTGELFF
TGTGCCAGCAGCTCAGGGATCCCGAACACCGGGGAGCTGTTTTTT
>NA|TRBV7-5|few|TRBJ2-3
CVRSVFLGRTDSDTQYF
TGTGTCAGAAGCGTATTCCTGGGCAGGACGGACTCAGATACGCAGTATTTT
>NA|TRBV2|NA|TRBJ2-3
CASSSPWDPDRDTDTQYF
TGTGCCAGCAGTTCTCCTTGGGACCCGGACAGAGACACAGATACGCAGTATTTT
>NA|TRBV28|medium-sized|TRBJ2-7
CASSFSGFGSYEQYF
TGTGCCAGCAGTTTCTCGGGATTTGGGTCCTACGAGCAGTACTTC
>NA|TRBV25-1|few|TRBJ1-2
CASSGPTGGGGYTF
TGTGCCAGCAGTGGCCCCACCGGGGGTGGAGGCTACACCTTC
>NA|TRBV14|NA|TRBJ1-1
CASSEEGVWTEAFF
TGTGCCAGCAGTGAAGAGGGAGTCTGGACTGAAGCTTTCTTT
>NA|TRBV9|NA|TRBJ2-7
CASSPSLALLYEQYF
TGTGCCAGCAGCCCGTCTTTGGCTCTCCTCTACGAGCAGTACTTC
>NA|TRBV5-5|few|TRBJ2-7
CASSLAGEDYEQYF
TGTGCCAGCAGCTTGGCGGGTGAAGACTACGAGCAGTACTTC
>NA|TRBV11-1|few|TRBJ2-5
CASSPRDQETQYF
TGTGCCAGCAGCCCCAGGGATCAAGAGACCCAGTACTTC
>TRBD2|TRBV2|NA|TRBJ2-7
CASSPPSGGLYEQYF
TGTGCCAGCAGCCCACCTAGCGGGGGTCTATACGAGCAGTACTTC